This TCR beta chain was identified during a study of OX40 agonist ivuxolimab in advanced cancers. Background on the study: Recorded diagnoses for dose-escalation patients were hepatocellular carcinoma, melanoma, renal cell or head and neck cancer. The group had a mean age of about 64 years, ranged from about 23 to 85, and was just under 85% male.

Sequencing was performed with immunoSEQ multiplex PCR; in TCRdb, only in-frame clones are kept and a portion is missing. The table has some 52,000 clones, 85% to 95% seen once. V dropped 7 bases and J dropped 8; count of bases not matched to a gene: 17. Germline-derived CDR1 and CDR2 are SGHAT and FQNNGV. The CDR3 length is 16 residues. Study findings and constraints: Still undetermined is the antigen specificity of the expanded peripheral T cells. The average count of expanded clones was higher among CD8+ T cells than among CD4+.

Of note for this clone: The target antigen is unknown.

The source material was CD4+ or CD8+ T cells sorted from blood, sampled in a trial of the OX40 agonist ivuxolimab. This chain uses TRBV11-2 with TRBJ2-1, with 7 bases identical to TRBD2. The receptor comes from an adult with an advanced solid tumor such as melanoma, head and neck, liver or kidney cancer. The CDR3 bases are TGTGCCAGCATTCCTCACGGAGCGGGACCCCCGGATGAGCAGTTCTTC. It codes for CASIPHGAGPPDEQFF.